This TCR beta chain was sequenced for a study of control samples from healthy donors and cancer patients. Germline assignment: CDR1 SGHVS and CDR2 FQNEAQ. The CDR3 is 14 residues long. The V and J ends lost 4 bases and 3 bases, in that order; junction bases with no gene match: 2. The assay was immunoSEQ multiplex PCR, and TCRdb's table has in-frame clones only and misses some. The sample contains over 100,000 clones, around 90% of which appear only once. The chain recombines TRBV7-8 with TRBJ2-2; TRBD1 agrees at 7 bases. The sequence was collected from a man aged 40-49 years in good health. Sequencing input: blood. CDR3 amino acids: CASSSRGHTGELFF. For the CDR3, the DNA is TGTGCCAGCAGCTCTAGGGGGCACACCGGGGAGCTGTTTTTT.